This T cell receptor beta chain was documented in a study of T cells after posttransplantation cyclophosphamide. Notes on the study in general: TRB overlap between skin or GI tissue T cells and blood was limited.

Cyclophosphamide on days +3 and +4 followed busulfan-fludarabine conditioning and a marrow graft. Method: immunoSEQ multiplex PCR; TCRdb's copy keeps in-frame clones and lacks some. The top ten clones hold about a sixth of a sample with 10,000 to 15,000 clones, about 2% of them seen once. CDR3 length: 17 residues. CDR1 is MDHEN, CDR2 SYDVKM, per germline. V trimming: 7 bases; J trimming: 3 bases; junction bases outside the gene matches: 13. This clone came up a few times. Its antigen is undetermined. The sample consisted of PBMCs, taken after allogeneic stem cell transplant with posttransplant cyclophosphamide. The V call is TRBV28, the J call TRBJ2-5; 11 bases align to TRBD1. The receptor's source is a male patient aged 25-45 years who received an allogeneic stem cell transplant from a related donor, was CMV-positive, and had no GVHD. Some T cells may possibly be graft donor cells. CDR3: CASKRGTGGITEETQYF. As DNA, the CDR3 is TGTGCCAGCAAGAGGGGGACAGGGGGAATAACTGAAGAGACCCAGTACTTC.